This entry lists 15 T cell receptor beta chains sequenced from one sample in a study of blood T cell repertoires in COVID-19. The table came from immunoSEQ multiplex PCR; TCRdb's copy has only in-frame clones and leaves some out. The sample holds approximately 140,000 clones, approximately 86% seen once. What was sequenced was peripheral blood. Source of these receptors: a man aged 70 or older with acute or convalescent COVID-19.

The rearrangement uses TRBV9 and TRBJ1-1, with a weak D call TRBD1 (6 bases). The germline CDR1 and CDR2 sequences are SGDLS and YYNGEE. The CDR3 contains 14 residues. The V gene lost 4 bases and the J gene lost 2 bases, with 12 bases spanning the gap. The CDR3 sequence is CASSTTGSNTEAFF. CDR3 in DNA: TGTGCCAGCAGCACGACAGGTTCAAACACTGAAGCTTTCTTT.

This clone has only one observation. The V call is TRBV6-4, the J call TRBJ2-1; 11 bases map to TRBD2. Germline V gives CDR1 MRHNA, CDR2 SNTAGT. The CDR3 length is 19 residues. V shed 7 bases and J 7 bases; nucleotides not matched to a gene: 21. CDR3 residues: CASTQGGTSGRTTGNEQFF. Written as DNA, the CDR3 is TGTGCCAGCACCCAGGGGGGCACTAGCGGGAGAACTACGGGGAATGAGCAGTTCTTC.

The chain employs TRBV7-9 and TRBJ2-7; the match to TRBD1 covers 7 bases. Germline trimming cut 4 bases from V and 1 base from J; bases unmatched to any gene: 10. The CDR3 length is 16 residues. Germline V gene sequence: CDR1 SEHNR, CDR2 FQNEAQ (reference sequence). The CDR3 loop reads CASSSPGQHTSYEQYF. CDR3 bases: TGTGCCAGCAGCTCGCCGGGACAGCATACTTCCTACGAGCAGTACTTC.

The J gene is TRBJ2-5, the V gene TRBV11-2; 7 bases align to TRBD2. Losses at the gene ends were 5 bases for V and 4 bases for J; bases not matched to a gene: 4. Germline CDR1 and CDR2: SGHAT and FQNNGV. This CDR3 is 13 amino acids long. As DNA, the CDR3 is TGTGCCAGCAGCGGGAGGGCCGGAGAGACCCAGTACTTC. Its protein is CASSGRAGETQYF.

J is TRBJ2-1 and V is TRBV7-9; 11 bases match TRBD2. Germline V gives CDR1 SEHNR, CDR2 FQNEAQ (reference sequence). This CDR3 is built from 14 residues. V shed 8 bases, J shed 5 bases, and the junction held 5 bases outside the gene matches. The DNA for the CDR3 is TGTGCCAGCGGAGGGACTAGCGGAGACAATGAGCAGTTCTTC. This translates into CASGGTSGDNEQFF.

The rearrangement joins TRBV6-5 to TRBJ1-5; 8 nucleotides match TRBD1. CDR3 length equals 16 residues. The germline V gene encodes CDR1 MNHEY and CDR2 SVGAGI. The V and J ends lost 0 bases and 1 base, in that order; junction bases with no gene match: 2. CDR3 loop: CASSYSGQGSNQPQHF. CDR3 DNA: TGTGCCAGCAGTTACTCTGGACAGGGAAGCAATCAGCCCCAGCATTTT.

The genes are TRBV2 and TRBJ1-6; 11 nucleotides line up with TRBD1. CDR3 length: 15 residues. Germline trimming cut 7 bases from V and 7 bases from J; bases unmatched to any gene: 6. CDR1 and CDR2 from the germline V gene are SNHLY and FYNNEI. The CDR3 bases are TGTGCCAGCACCCCGGACAGGGGGCACAATTCACCCCTCCACTTT. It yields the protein CASTPDRGHNSPLHF.

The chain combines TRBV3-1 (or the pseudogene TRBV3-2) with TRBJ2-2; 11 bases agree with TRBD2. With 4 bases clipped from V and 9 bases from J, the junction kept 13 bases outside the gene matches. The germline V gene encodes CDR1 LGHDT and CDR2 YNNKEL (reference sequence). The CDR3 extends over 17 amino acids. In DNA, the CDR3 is TGTGCCAGCAGCCTTCCGGGGCTAGCGGGAGGACTTCGGGAGCTGTTTTTT. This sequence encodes CASSLPGLAGGLRELFF.

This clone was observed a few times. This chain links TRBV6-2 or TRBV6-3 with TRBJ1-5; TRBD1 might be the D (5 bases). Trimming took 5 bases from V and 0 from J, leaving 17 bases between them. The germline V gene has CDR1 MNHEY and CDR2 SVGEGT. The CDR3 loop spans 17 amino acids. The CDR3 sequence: CASSPLGASYSNQPQHF. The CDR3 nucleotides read TGTGCCAGCAGTCCCCTTGGGGCGTCATATAGCAATCAGCCCCAGCATTTT.

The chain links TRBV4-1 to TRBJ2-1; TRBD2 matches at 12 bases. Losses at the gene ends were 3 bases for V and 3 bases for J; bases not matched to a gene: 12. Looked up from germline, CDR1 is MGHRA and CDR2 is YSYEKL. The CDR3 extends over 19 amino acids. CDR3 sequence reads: CASSHGASRLAGDYNEQFF. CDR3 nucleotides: TGCGCCAGCAGCCACGGAGCCTCTAGACTAGCGGGAGACTACAATGAGCAGTTCTTC.

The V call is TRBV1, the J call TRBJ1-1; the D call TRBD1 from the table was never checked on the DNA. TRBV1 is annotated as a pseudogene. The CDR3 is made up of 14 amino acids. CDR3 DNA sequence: TGCACCAGCAAACCAGGGGGCATGAACACTGAAGCTTTCTTT. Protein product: CTSKPGGMNTEAFF.

CDR3 loop: CASSLGQNNEQFF. As DNA, the CDR3 is TGTGCCAGCAGTTTGGGCCAGAACAATGAGCAGTTCTTC. The rearrangement links TRBV28 to TRBJ2-1; D call uncertain. Germline CDR1 is MDHEN and CDR2 is SYDVKM. Between the trimmed V and J ends, which lost 3 bases and 5 bases, there was a span of 8 bases. This CDR3 is built from 13 residues.

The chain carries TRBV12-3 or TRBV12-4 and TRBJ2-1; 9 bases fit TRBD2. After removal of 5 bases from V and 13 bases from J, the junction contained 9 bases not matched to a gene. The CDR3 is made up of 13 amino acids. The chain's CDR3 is CASSPLSGRIQFF. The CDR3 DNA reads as TGTGCCAGCAGTCCCCTAAGCGGGAGGATTCAGTTCTTC.

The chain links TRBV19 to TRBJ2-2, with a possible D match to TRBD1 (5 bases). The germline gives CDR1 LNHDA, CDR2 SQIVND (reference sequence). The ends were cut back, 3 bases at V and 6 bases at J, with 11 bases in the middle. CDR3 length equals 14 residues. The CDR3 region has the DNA TGTGCCAGTAGTATTGCAGGGCCGGCCGGGGAGCTGTTTTTT. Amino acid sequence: CASSIAGPAGELFF.

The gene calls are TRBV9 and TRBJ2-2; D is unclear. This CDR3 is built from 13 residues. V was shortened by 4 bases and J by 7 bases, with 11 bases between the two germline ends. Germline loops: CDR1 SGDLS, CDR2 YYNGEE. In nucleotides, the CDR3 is TGTGCCAGCAGCATCCAGGCAATCGGGGAGCTGTTTTTT. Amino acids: CASSIQAIGELFF.